This TCR beta chain stems from a study of blood T cell repertoires in COVID-19. Across the study: Nucleic acid was either cDNA or gDNA, and it came from T cells, B-cell-depleted T cells, or PBMCs.

Germline values: CDR1 SGHNT, CDR2 YYREEE (reference sequence). The V segment lost 2 bases and the J segment 4 bases; nucleotides outside the gene matches: 4. The CDR3 is made up of 15 amino acids. Sequencing was performed with immunoSEQ multiplex PCR; in TCRdb, only in-frame clones are kept and a portion is missing. The data hold under 150,000 clones, with roughly 76% observed a single time. The V gene is TRBV5-4, the J gene TRBJ2-2, with 8 bases lining up with TRBD1. The sample taken for sequencing was peripheral blood. The TCR originated in a man older than 75 with acute or convalescent COVID-19. The CDR3 bases are TGTGCCAGCAGCTTCGGACAGGGAGGCACCGGGGAGCTGTTTTTT. Encoded protein: CASSFGQGGTGELFF.